Each of the 2 T cell receptor beta chains below was sequenced from the same sample in a study of metastatic and nonmetastatic thyroid tumors. TCRdb reassembled clones from the PCR reads with MiXCR. Found here are about 52,000 clones, about 15% of them singletons; the top ten hold almost 3%. Patients underwent thyroid surgery, and none had received any treatment before it. Sequencing used blood. These receptors originate from a female donor with papillary thyroid cancer or a benign thyroid nodule (not recorded which). Some clones in this sample may be carry-over from other donors' samples.

This clone was observed at least ten times. The chain links TRBV14 to TRBJ1-1; possibly TRBD1 for D (6 bases). Germline V gene data show CDR1 as SGHDN and CDR2 as FVKESK. Trimming took 4 bases from V and 4 from J, leaving 10 bases between them. The CDR3 is 13 residues long. The CDR3 reads CASSRLGGTEAFF. Written as DNA, the CDR3 is TGTGCCAGCAGCCGACTAGGGGGCACTGAAGCTTTCTTT.

This clone has a count of ten or more. The chain couples TRBV13 to TRBJ2-3; either TRBD1 or TRBD2 may supply D (5 bases each). Per the germline V gene, CDR1 is PRHDT and CDR2 is FYEKMQ (reference sequence). V was trimmed by 4 bases and J by 3 bases, leaving 23 bases between them. This CDR3 comprises 18 residues. The DNA of the CDR3 is TGTGCCAGCAGCTCCCGACTACAGGACTCAGAGGGTACAGATACGCAGTATTTT. Protein product: CASSSRLQDSEGTDTQYF.